A selection of T cell receptor beta chains follows, all from one sample in a study of tumor-infiltrating lymphocytes in primary liver carcinoma. TCRdb ran MiXCR on the multiplex PCR reads and lists one entry per CDR3 protein. Altogether around 40,000 distinct CDR3 sequences are present, 73% being singletons, with the ten largest covering about 18%. Sequences were obtained from liver tumor tissue from sampling region 2. These receptors were obtained from a man aged 40-49 years with primary liver carcinoma and hepatitis B virus infection. Both conserved end residues are part of each CDR3. D genes are given only for firm matches. Some rows mark clone size as missing; the rest say once, few, many or name a class of expanded clone.

v_gene	j_gene	abundance	d_gene	CDR3aa	CDR3nt
TRBV6-6	TRBJ1-5	NA	NA	CVSIEGNGNQPHHF	TGTGTCAGCATAGAGGGGAACGGCAATCAGCCCCATCATTTT
TRBV12-3/TRBV12-4	TRBJ2-1	many	NA	CASSFEYTYNEQFF	TGTGCCAGCAGTTTTGAGTATACCTACAATGAGCAGTTCTTC
TRBV30	TRBJ2-2	once	NA	CAWETVGNIGELFF	TGTGCCTGGGAAACGGTGGGGAACATCGGGGAGCTGTTTTTT
TRBV4-2	TRBJ2-7	NA	NA	CASSQGTREQYF	TGTGCCAGCAGCCAAGGGACCCGCGAGCAGTACTTC
TRBV5-1	TRBJ2-7	many	NA	CASSLVTGRRDEQYF	TGCGCCAGCAGCTTGGTTACAGGGAGGAGAGACGAGCAGTACTTC
TRBV29-1	TRBJ2-5	NA	NA	CNVVVSGETQYF	TGCAACGTTGTGGTTTCCGGTGAGACCCAGTACTTC
TRBV7-9	TRBJ2-3	NA	NA	CASSPRLDTKYF	TGTGCCAGCAGCCCCAGACTAGATACGAAGTATTTT
TRBV6-6	TRBJ2-5	NA	TRBD1	CASSRSSGQVQVWQETQYF	TGTGCCAGCAGCAGGTCATCGGGACAGGTGCAAGTTTGGCAAGAGACCCAGTACTTC
TRBV5-8	TRBJ2-1	NA	NA	CTSSPSVMGVYEQFF	TGTACCAGCAGCCCCTCAGTAATGGGAGTGTATGAGCAGTTCTTC
TRBV6-2/TRBV6-3	TRBJ1-1	few	NA	CASGTRNTEASF	TGTGCAAGCGGGACACGTAACACTGAAGCTTCCTTT
TRBV10-1	TRBJ1-1	NA	NA	CASSELWNTEAFF	TGCGCCAGCAGTGAGCTTTGGAACACTGAAGCTTTCTTC
TRBV29-1	TRBJ2-5	NA	NA	CSCIDSGETQCF	TGCAGCTGTATAGACAGTGGAGAGACCCAGTGCTTC
TRBV10-2	TRBJ2-3	once	NA	CASSDRGRGATGTQYF	TGCGCCAGCAGTGACCGGGGCAGGGGGGCCACTGGTACGCAATATTTT
TRBV6-2/TRBV6-3	TRBJ1-2	medium-sized	TRBD1	CASNAGTAYGYTF	TGTGCCAGCAACGCCGGGACAGCCTATGGCTACACCTTC
TRBV10-3	TRBJ2-5	NA	NA	CAIGGGAPQETQYF	TGTGCCATCGGAGGGGGGGCCCCACAAGAGACCCAGTATTTC
TRBV29-1	TRBJ1-1	NA	TRBD1	CSVPGQLVAEAFF	TGCAGCGTTCCGGGACAGCTTGTGGCTGAAGCTTTCTTT
TRBV4-3	TRBJ2-1	NA	NA	CACSQLPPPADNEQFF	TGCGCTTGCAGCCAATTACCCCCCCCGGCGGACAATGAGCAGTTCTTC
TRBV5-1	TRBJ2-7	NA	NA	CASSSAEIGPYEQYF	TGCGCCAGCAGCTCCGCCGAGATTGGACCCTACGAGCAGTACTTC
TRBV7-9	TRBJ2-3	NA	NA	CASSLDRGWRHTDTQYF	TGTGCCAGCAGTTTAGATAGAGGGTGGCGGCACACAGATACGCAGTATTTT
TRBV28	TRBJ2-1	many	NA	CASSLGPFNEQFF	TGTGCCAGCAGTTTGGGCCCCTTCAATGAGCAGTTCTTC
TRBV5-5	TRBJ2-7	NA	NA	CDSSLSQLSSYEQYF	TGTGACAGCAGCTTGTCACAGCTGAGTTCCTACGAGCAGTACTTC
TRBV13	TRBJ2-1	NA	NA	CSSSLGLGGSFYNEQFF	TGTTCCAGCAGCTTGGGGTTGGGCGGTAGCTTCTACAATGAGCAGTTCTTC
TRBV5-4	TRBJ2-1	NA	NA	CVSKLGGGNNEQFF	TGTGTCAGCAAGCTTGGAGGCGGGAACAATGAGCAGTTCTTC
TRBV9	TRBJ2-1	NA	NA	CASSFGGPGSYNERFF	TGTGCCAGCTCTTTCGGAGGTCCGGGGTCCTACAATGAGCGGTTCTTC
TRBV12-3/TRBV12-4	TRBJ2-7	NA	NA	CARSPRGGPYEQYF	TGTGCCAGAAGTCCCCGTGGCGGACCTTACGAGCAGTACTTC
TRBV5-6	TRBJ2-5	NA	NA	CASRLGARQETQYF	TGTGCCAGCAGGTTGGGGGCTCGCCAAGAGACCCAGTACTTC
TRBV29-1	TRBJ2-1	NA	NA	CSAAVASCYNEQFF	TGCAGCGCTGCCGTAGCTAGTTGTTACAATGAGCAGTTCTTC
TRBV29-1	TRBJ2-3	once	NA	CSLEGGAGITDNQYF	TGCAGCCTTGAGGGCGGGGCCGGCATCACAGATAACCAGTATTTT
TRBV20-1	TRBJ1-5	NA	TRBD1	CSASGTGVLKPQHF	TGCAGTGCTTCCGGGACAGGGGTTCTTAAGCCCCAGCATTTT
TRBV4-3	TRBJ1-2	NA	TRBD1	CASSQPGTGNGCIF	TGCGCCAGCAGTCAACCCGGGACAGGGAATGGCTGCATCTTC
TRBV30	TRBJ1-2	NA	NA	CAWSVGGPKDYGYTF	TGTGCCTGGAGTGTTGGGGGGCCCAAGGACTATGGTTACACCTTC
TRBV11-3	TRBJ1-1	NA	NA	CTSSTGLNTEVFF	TGTACCAGCAGCACAGGTTTGAACACTGAAGTCTTCTTT
TRBV9	TRBJ2-4	NA	NA	CASSGLEVSGAKNIQYF	TGTGCCAGCAGCGGACTAGAAGTGAGTGGAGCCAAAAACATTCAGTACTTC
TRBV30	TRBJ2-3	NA	NA	CDWTRERGTDTQYF	TGTGACTGGACTCGGGAGAGGGGCACAGATACGCAGTATTTT
TRBV6-1	TRBJ2-1	once	TRBD1	CDSSEQGNWGEQSF	TGTGACAGCAGTGAACAGGGGAATTGGGGAGAGCAGTCCTTC
TRBV5-1	TRBJ2-7	NA	TRBD2	CACNLDRASGRFLPEQYF	TGCGCCTGCAACTTGGATCGTGCTAGCGGGAGATTCCTCCCCGAGCAGTACTTC
TRBV5-4	TRBJ1-2	medium-sized	TRBD1	CAASGRQGDYGYTF	TGTGCCGCCAGTGGCAGACAGGGGGACTATGGCTACACCTTC
TRBV27	TRBJ1-2	few	NA	CASSSGTANYGYTF	TGTGCCAGCAGTTCCGGGACGGCTAACTATGGCTACACCTTC
TRBV12-3/TRBV12-4	TRBJ1-5	once	NA	CDRTRGTSINQPQHF	TGTGACAGGACGCGGGGCACCTCAATAAATCAGCCCCAGCATTTT
TRBV4-1	TRBJ1-2	once	NA	CASDQEGYPPAAQPTYGYTF	TGCGCCAGCGACCAAGAGGGGTACCCCCCCGCTGCCCAACCTACTTATGGCTACACCTTC
TRBV10-3	TRBJ2-2	NA	NA	CAVSGEIDTGELFF	TGTGCCGTCAGTGGGGAGATAGACACCGGGGAGCTGTTTTTT
TRBV28	TRBJ2-7	NA	NA	CASTLIRTGEQYF	TGTGCCAGCACTTTGATACGGACCGGCGAGCAGTACTTC
TRBV6-1	TRBJ2-7	many	TRBD1	CASSDVAGGLSSYEQYF	TGTGCCAGCAGTGACGTGGCAGGGGGTCTCAGCTCCTACGAGCAGTACTTC
TRBV6-2/TRBV6-3	TRBJ2-1	NA	TRBD2	CASSKCSGSYNEQFF	TGTGCCAGCAGTAAATGTAGCGGGAGCTACAATGAGCAATTCTTC
TRBV6-5	TRBJ2-7	NA	NA	CASSGMTVATRRYEQYF	TGTGCCAGCAGTGGTATGACAGTGGCAACTCGACGTTACGAGCAGTACTTC
TRBV6-6	TRBJ1-2	NA	TRBD1	CATSMGQSNGHTF	TGTGCCACCTCGATGGGACAGTCAAATGGCCACACCTTC
TRBV28	TRBJ1-4	NA	TRBD1	CASNFGDRLATNEKLFF	TGTGCCAGCAATTTTGGGGACAGACTTGCAACTAATGAAAAACTGTTTTTT
TRBV7-9	TRBJ2-1	NA	NA	CTSSVSLSENNEQFF	TGTACCAGCAGTGTCAGTTTATCTGAAAACAATGAGCAGTTCTTC
TRBV6-2/TRBV6-3	TRBJ2-7	once	NA	CASSAPTRGGYEQYF	TGTGCTAGCAGCGCTCCGACTCGCGGAGGGTACGAGCAGTACTTC